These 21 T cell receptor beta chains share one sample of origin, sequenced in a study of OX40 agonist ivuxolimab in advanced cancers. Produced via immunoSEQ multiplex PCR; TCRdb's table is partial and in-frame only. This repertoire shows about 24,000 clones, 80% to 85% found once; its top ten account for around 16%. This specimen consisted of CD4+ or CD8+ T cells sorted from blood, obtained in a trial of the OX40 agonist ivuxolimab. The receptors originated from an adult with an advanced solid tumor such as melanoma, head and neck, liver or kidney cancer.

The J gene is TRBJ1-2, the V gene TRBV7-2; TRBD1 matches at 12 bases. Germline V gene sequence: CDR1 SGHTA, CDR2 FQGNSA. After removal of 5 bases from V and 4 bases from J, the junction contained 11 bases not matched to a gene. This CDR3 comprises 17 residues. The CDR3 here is CASSPRDRGRGGYGYTF. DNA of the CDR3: TGTGCCAGCAGCCCCCGGGACAGGGGGCGCGGGGGCTATGGCTACACCTTC.

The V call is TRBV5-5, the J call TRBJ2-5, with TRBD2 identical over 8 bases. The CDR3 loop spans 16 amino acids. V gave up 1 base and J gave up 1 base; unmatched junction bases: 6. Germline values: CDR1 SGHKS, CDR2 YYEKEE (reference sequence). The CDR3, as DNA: TGTGCCAGCAGCTTGAGCTTAGCGGGATCCCAAGAGACCCAGTACTTC. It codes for CASSLSLAGSQETQYF.

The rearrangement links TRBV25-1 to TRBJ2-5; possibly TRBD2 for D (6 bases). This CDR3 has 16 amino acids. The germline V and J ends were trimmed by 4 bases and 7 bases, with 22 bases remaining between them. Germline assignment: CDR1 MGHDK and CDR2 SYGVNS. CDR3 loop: CASSVGAGPPGGTQYF. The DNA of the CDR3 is TGTGCCAGCAGTGTAGGGGCGGGGCCACCCGGTGGGACCCAGTACTTC. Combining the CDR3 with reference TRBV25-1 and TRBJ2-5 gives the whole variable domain EADIYQTPRYLVIGTGKKITLECSQTMGHDKMYWYQQDPGMELHLIHYSYGVNSTEKGDLSSESTVSRIRTEHFPLTLESARPSHTSQYLCASSVGAGPPGGTQYFGPGTRLLVL.

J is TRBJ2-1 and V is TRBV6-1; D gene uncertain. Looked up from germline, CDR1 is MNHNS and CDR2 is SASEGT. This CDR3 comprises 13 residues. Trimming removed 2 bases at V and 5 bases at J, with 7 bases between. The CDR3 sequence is CASSERKNNEQFF. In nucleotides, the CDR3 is TGTGCCAGCAGTGAACGGAAGAACAATGAGCAGTTCTTC.

CDR3 coding DNA: TGCGCCAGCAGCCAAGAGTGGTCAGGTGCGAACACCGGGGAGCTGTTTTTT. Protein product: CASSQEWSGANTGELFF. The chain couples TRBV4-1 to TRBJ2-2, with D unresolved. V was trimmed by 0 bases and J by 0 bases, leaving 11 bases between them. The CDR3 has 17 residues. Germline CDR1 is MGHRA and CDR2 is YSYEKL.

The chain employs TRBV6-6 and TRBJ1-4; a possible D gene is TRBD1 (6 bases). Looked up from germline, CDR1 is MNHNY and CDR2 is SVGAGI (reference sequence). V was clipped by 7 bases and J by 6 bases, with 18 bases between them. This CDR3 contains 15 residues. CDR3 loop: CASTPDSYGDEKLFF. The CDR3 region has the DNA TGTGCCAGCACCCCGGACAGTTATGGGGATGAAAAACTGTTTTTT.

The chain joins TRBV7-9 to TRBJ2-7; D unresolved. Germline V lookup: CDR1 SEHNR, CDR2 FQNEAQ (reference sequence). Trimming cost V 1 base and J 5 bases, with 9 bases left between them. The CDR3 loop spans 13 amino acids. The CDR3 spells CASSLERFHEQYF. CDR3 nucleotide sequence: TGTGCCAGCAGCTTAGAGCGCTTCCACGAGCAGTACTTC.

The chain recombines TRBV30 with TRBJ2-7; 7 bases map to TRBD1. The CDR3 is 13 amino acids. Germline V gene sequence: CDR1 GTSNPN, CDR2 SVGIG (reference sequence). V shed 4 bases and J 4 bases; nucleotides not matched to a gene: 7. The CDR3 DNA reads TGTGCCTGGACAACAGGGGCGCAGTACGAGCAGTACTTC. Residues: CAWTTGAQYEQYF.

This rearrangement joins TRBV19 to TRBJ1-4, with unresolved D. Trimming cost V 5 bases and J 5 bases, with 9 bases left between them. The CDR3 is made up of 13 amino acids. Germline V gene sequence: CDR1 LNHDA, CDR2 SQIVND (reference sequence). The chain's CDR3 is CASSPNGNEKLFF. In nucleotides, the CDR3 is TGTGCCAGTAGTCCTAACGGGAATGAAAAACTGTTTTTT. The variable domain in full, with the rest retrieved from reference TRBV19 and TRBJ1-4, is DGGITQSPKYLFRKEGQNVTLSCEQNLNHDAMYWYRQDPGQGLRLIYYSQIVNDFQKGDIAEGYSVSREKKESFPLTVTSAQKNPTAFYLCASSPNGNEKLFFGSGTQLSVL.

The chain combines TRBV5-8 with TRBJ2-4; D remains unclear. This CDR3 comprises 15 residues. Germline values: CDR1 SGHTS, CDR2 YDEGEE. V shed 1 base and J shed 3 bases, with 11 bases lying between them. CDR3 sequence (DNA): TGTGCCAGCAGCTTGTTGTCTGCCAACAAAAACATTCAGTACTTC. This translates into CASSLLSANKNIQYF.

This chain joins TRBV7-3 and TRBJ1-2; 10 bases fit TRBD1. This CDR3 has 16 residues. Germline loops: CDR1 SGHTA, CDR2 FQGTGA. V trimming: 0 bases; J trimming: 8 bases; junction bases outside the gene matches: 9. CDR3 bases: TGTGCCAGCAGCTTAACTCCATCCGGGACAGGGGAAGGCTACACCTTC. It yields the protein CASSLTPSGTGEGYTF.

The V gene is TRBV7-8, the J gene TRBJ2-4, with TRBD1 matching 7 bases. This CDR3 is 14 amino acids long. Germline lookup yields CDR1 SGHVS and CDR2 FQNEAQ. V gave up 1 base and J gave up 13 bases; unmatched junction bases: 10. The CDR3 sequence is CASSLGLRGRFQYF. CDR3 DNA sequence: TGTGCCAGCAGCTTAGGTTTGAGGGGGCGCTTCCAGTACTTC. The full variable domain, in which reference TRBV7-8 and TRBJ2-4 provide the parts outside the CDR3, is GAGVSQSPRYKVAKRGQDVALRCDPISGHVSLFWYQQALGQGPEFLTYFQNEAQLDKSGLPSDRFFAERPEGSVSTLKIQRTQQEDSAVYLCASSLGLRGRFQYFGAGTRLSVL.

The DNA of the CDR3 is TGTGCCAACCCGGGACAGGGTAACACGGGTCCCCATTGTCGCAATCAGCCCCAGCATTTT. Protein: CANPGQGNTGPHCRNQPQHF. The rearrangement links TRBV14 to TRBJ1-5, with 9 bases lining up with TRBD1. This CDR3 has 20 amino acids. Per the germline V gene, CDR1 is SGHDN and CDR2 is FVKESK. V dropped 10 bases and J dropped 2; count of bases not matched to a gene: 24.

The CDR3 DNA is TGTGCCAGCAGCTCCCGGGACAGGGGTAACTATGGCTACACCTTC. Its protein product is CASSSRDRGNYGYTF. V and J are TRBV6-6 and TRBJ1-2, with 10 bases lining up with TRBD1. Germline V gives CDR1 MNHNY, CDR2 SVGAGI (reference sequence). This CDR3 is 15 amino acids long. With 6 bases clipped from V and 1 base from J, the junction kept 5 bases outside the gene matches.

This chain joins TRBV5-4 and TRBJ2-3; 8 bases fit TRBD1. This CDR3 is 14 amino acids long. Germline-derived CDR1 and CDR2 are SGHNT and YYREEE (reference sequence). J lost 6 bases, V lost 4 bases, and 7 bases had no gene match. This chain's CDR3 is CASSAKDRDDTQYF. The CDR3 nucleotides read TGTGCCAGCAGCGCTAAGGACAGGGATGATACGCAGTATTTT.

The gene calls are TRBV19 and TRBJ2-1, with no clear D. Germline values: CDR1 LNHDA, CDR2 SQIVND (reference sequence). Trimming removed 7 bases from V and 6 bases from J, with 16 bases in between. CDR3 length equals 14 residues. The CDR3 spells CASTRAPLGNEQFF. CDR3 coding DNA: TGTGCCAGTACAAGGGCCCCGTTGGGCAATGAGCAGTTCTTC. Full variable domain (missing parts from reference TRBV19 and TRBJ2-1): DGGITQSPKYLFRKEGQNVTLSCEQNLNHDAMYWYRQDPGQGLRLIYYSQIVNDFQKGDIAEGYSVSREKKESFPLTVTSAQKNPTAFYLCASTRAPLGNEQFFGPGTRLTVL.

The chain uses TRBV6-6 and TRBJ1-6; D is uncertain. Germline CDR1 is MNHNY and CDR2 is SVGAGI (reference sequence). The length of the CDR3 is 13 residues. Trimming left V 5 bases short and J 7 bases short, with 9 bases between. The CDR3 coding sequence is TGTGCCAGCAGTGACGTAGGGAATTCACCCCTCCACTTT. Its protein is CASSDVGNSPLHF.

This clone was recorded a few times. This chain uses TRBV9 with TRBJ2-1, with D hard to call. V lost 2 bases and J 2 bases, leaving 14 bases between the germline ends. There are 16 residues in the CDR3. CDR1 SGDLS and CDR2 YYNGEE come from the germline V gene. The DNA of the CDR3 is TGTGCCAGCAGCGTTAGTTACGCCTTAGCCTACAATGAGCAGTTCTTC. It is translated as CASSVSYALAYNEQFF.

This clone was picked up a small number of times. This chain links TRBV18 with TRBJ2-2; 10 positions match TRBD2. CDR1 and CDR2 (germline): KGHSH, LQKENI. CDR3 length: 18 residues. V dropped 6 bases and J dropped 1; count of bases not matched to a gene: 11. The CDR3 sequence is CASSHSQRGGLNTGELFF. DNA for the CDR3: TGTGCCAGCTCCCATAGCCAGCGGGGGGGACTGAACACCGGGGAGCTGTTTTTT.

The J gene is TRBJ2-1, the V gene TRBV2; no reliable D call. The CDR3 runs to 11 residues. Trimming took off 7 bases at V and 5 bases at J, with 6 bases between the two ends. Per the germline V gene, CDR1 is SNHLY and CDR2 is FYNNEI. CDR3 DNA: TGTGCCAGCAATCCGGACAATGAGCAGTTCTTC. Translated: CASNPDNEQFF.

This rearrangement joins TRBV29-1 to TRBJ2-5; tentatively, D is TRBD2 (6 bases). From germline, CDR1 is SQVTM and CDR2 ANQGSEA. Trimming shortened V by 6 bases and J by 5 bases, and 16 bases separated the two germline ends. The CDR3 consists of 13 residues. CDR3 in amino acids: CSVPRDLVETQYF. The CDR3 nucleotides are TGCAGCGTACCCCGGGACTTAGTGGAGACCCAGTACTTC.